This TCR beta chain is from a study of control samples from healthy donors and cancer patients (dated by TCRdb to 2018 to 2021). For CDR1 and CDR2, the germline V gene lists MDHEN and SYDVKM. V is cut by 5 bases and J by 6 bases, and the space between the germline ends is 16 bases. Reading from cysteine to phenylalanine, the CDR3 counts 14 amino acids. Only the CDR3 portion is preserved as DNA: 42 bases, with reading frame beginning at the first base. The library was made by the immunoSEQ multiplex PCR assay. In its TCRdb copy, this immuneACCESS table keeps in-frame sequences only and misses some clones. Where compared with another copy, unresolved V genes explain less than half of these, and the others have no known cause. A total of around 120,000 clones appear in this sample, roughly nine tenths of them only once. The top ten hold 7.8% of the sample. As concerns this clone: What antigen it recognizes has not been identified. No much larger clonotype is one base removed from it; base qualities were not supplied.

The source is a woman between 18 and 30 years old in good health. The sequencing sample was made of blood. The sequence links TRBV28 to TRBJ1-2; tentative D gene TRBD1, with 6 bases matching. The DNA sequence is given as TGTGCCAGCAGTCTGCTAACAGGGCCCGATGGCTACACCTTC. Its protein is CASSLLTGPDGYTF.